This TCR beta chain was captured by sequencing in a study of blood T cell repertoires in COVID-19. Looking at the study overall: COVID-19 samples collected from the United States, Italy and Spain covered acute and convalescent phases.

The protocol was immunoSEQ multiplex PCR, while the TCRdb copy is restricted to in-frame clones and leaves out a portion. The sample records roughly 390,000 clones, approximately 81% being singletons. Germline V gene data show CDR1 as SNHLY and CDR2 as FYNNEI. The CDR3 loop spans 13 amino acids. Trimming removed 1 base from V and 1 base from J, with 4 bases in between. Comments on this clone: The sample has other DNA sequences that encode this CDR3 too.

Material: peripheral blood. This TCR was sampled from a woman aged 18-29 years with acute or convalescent COVID-19. This sequence joins TRBV2 and TRBJ1-1; D remains unclear. This CDR3 is CASSEGANTEAFF. The CDR3 DNA reads as TGTGCCAGCAGTGAAGGGGCGAACACTGAAGCTTTCTTT. The whole variable domain, filled in from reference TRBV2 and TRBJ1-1, reads EPEVTQTPSHQVTQMGQEVILRCVPISNHLYFYWYRQILGQKVEFLVSFYNNEISEKSEIFDDQFSVERPDGSNFTLKIRSTKLEDSAMYFCASSEGANTEAFFGQGTRLTVV.